This T cell receptor beta chain emerged from a study of T cell responses to AZD1222 COVID-19 vaccine. Germline lookup yields CDR1 KGHDR and CDR2 SFDVKD. Trimming pared 9 bases from V and 3 bases from J, leaving 14 bases between. The CDR3 consists of 14 residues. Libraries were prepared by immunoSEQ multiplex PCR; TCRdb keeps only in-frame clonotypes and omits some of them. The sample has about 83,000 clones; roughly 83% are singletons. The clonotype originates from an adult in good health. The sequences come from peripheral blood, collected on day 0 of AZD1222 vaccination. This chain uses TRBV24-1 with TRBJ1-5; D gene ambiguous. DNA for the CDR3: TGTGCCACCGCCCGGACTGGGGACAATCAGCCCCAGCATTTT. It specifies CATARTGDNQPQHF.